Each of the 14 T cell receptor beta chains below was sequenced from the same sample in a study of shared clonotypes between healthy human individuals. TCRdb keeps only in-frame clones here, not all; method: immunoSEQ multiplex PCR. The sample lists some 2,100,000 clones, roughly 95% seen once, with around 0.13% in the top ten. Source material: naive CD4+ T cells sorted from blood. Specified subset: CD45RA+ positively selected. The receptors derive from a young man in good health.

The chain couples TRBV11-2 to TRBJ2-7; D perhaps matches TRBD2 (6 bases). The CDR3 runs to 13 residues. CDR1 and CDR2 (germline): SGHAT, FQNNGV. Deletions cut 5 bases from V and 1 base from J, with 9 bases between. The CDR3 protein is CASSVAGSYEQYF. CDR3 nucleotides: TGTGCCAGCAGCGTGGCGGGGTCCTACGAGCAGTACTTC. The full variable domain, its missing parts supplied by reference TRBV11-2 and TRBJ2-7, is EAGVAQSPRYKIIEKRQSVAFWCNPISGHATLYWYQQILGQGPKLLIQFQNNGVVDDSQLPKDRFSAERLKGVDSTLKIQPAKLEDSAVYLCASSVAGSYEQYFGPGTRLTVT.

This clone was recorded once. The chain uses TRBV7-8 and TRBJ2-1; D possibly corresponds to TRBD2 (5 bases). The germline V gene encodes CDR1 SGHVS and CDR2 FQNEAQ. Trimming left V 1 base short and J 1 base short, with 8 bases between. This CDR3 spans 15 amino acids. CDR3 sequence (DNA): TGTGCCAGCAGCTTAGGGACTCTATCCTACAATGAGCAGTTCTTC. The encoded protein is CASSLGTLSYNEQFF.

This clone was picked up one time. The J gene is TRBJ2-3, the V gene TRBV15, with no clear D. CDR3 length: 13 amino acids. Germline loops: CDR1 LNHNV, CDR2 YYDKDF (reference sequence). V shed 8 bases and J shed 1 base, with 10 bases lying between them. For the CDR3, the DNA is TGTGCCACCTCTCCAGTTGGCACAGATACGCAGTATTTT. It yields the protein CATSPVGTDTQYF.

The chain joins TRBV5-8 to TRBJ2-7, with TRBD1 matching over 8 bases. CDR1 is SGHTS, CDR2 YDEGEE, per germline. Germline trimming cut 4 bases from V and 2 bases from J; bases unmatched to any gene: 2. The CDR3 runs to 13 residues. The CDR3: CASSQGQAYEQYF. The CDR3 coding sequence is TGTGCCAGCAGCCAGGGACAGGCCTACGAGCAGTACTTC.

The gene calls are TRBV7-2 and TRBJ2-2, with unresolved D. V was clipped by 7 bases and J by 1 base, with 10 bases between them. The CDR3 covers 14 residues. CDR1 and CDR2 from the germline V gene are SGHTA and FQGNSA. This CDR3 reads CASTTEQNTGELFF. The CDR3 DNA reads TGTGCCAGCACCACAGAACAGAACACCGGGGAGCTGTTTTTT.

The chain has TRBV4-1 and TRBJ2-1; no reliable D call. V was pared by 0 bases and J by 0 bases, with 9 bases between. Looked up from germline, CDR1 is MGHRA and CDR2 is YSYEKL. The CDR3 is made up of 16 amino acids. The CDR3 is CASSQDPISSYNEQFF. The CDR3 nucleotides read TGCGCCAGCAGCCAAGATCCCATAAGCTCCTACAATGAGCAGTTCTTC.

The V and J genes are TRBV5-1 and TRBJ1-4; unclear D gene. CDR3 length equals 17 residues. The V gene's germline CDR1 is SGHRS and CDR2 YFSETQ. V lost 2 bases, J lost 0 bases, and 14 bases lay in between. The CDR3, as DNA: TGCGCCAGCAGCTTCAGAGTGACTGGAGCAACTAATGAAAAACTGTTTTTT. Its protein is CASSFRVTGATNEKLFF.

Comment on this clone: The same CDR3 arises from other DNA sequences in this sample as well. The chain recombines TRBV18 with TRBJ2-5; maybe TRBD2 (6 bases). This CDR3 contains 13 residues. Germline loops: CDR1 KGHSH, CDR2 LQKENI. The ends were cut back, 0 bases at V and 4 bases at J, with 6 bases in the middle. In DNA form, the CDR3 reads TGTGCCAGCTCACCACCGGGGGGAGAGACCCAGTACTTC. This translates into CASSPPGGETQYF. The full variable domain, completed using reference TRBV18 and TRBJ2-5, is NAGVMQNPRHLVRRRGQEARLRCSPMKGHSHVYWYRQLPEEGLKFMVYLQKENIIDESGMPKERFSAEFPKEGPSILRIQQVVRGDSAAYFCASSPPGGETQYFGPGTRLLVL.

The V gene is TRBV19, the J gene TRBJ1-1; 11 positions agree with TRBD1. The V gene's germline CDR1 is LNHDA and CDR2 SQIVND (reference sequence). This CDR3 comprises 16 residues. The V gene end was trimmed by 8 bases and the J gene end by 3 bases; junction bases not matched to a gene: 11. The DNA for the CDR3 is TGTGCCAGTTCCAGATATCCGGGACAGGGGGACACTGAAGCTTTCTTT. It codes for CASSRYPGQGDTEAFF.

This sequence joins TRBV6-5 and TRBJ1-2; tentative D call: TRBD1 (5 bases). V shed 4 bases and J shed 6 bases, with 15 bases lying between them. Germline CDR1 MNHEY, CDR2 SVGAGI. The CDR3 is 14 amino acids. CDR3 in amino acids: CASSLRGFRDGYTF. CDR3 DNA: TGTGCCAGCAGTTTAAGGGGTTTCCGGGATGGCTACACCTTC.

The chain is built from TRBV28 and TRBJ1-5; the D is unclear. Germline CDR1 is MDHEN and CDR2 is SYDVKM. The CDR3 has 14 amino acids. The V end was cut by 6 bases, the J end by 7 bases, with 16 bases between. The CDR3 DNA reads as TGTGCCAGCAGCGTACGGGGAGGACTGCAGCCCCAGCATTTT. It yields the protein CASSVRGGLQPQHF.

This clone was recorded only once. V gene TRBV4-1 combines with J gene TRBJ2-3; D is unresolved. The CDR3 is 14 amino acids. V was pared by 4 bases and J by 7 bases, with 15 bases between. Looked up from germline, CDR1 is MGHRA and CDR2 is YSYEKL. CDR3 sequence (DNA): TGCGCCAGCAGCCCCGGCCCCCCCGCAAATACGCAGTATTTT. Translated, it gives CASSPGPPANTQYF.

The J gene is TRBJ2-7, the V gene TRBV7-9, with TRBD1 identical over 10 bases. Looked up from germline, CDR1 is SEHNR and CDR2 is FQNEAQ (reference sequence). J lost 2 bases, V lost 4 bases, and 5 bases had no gene match. The CDR3 runs to 15 residues. The CDR3 loop is CASSSIGTGAYEQYF. The CDR3 DNA is TGTGCCAGCAGCTCTATTGGGACAGGGGCCTACGAGCAGTACTTC.

The chain uses TRBV7-9 and TRBJ1-6, with a tentative D call TRBD1 (5 bases). The V gene's germline CDR1 is SEHNR and CDR2 FQNEAQ (reference sequence). V lost 1 base and J 7 bases, leaving 14 bases between the germline ends. This CDR3 has 16 residues. Here the CDR3 reads CASSLDSGIGNSPLHF. The CDR3, as DNA: TGTGCCAGCAGCTTAGATTCAGGGATAGGAAATTCACCCCTCCACTTT.